This TCR beta chain was documented in a study of blood T cell repertoires in COVID-19. Background on the study: Samples came from the United States, Italy and Spain, spanning acute and convalescent COVID-19. T cells, B-cell-depleted T cells, or PBMCs provided the cDNA or gDNA that served as material.

The CDR3 loop spans 14 amino acids. V was clipped by 3 bases and J by 4 bases, with 10 bases between them. Looked up from germline, CDR1 is MNHNS and CDR2 is SASEGT. The authors' processing: It was from reference gene primer amplification that nucleated cell counts were estimated. Sequencing was performed with immunoSEQ multiplex PCR; in TCRdb, only in-frame clones are kept and a portion is missing. The V and J calls and clone size were taken over from that table, and D and trimming were inferred from the DNA. The data hold tens of thousands of clones, with more than 80% observed a single time. This chain joins TRBV6-1 and TRBJ2-1; the D gene is possibly TRBD1 (6 bases). Sequenced material: peripheral blood. The TCR was taken from a human donor in a cohort sampled during active COVID-19. CDR3 coding DNA: TGTGCCAGCAGTGACCCAGGGGTATACAATGAGCAGTTCTTC. Its translation: CASSDPGVYNEQFF.